Listed below are T cell receptor beta chains from one sample, sequenced in a study of shared clonotypes between healthy human individuals. Some clones are missing from TCRdb's copy, which holds only in-frame ones; the method was immunoSEQ multiplex PCR. The table has about 2 million clones, about 95% seen once. The sample taken for sequencing was naive CD4+ T cells sorted from blood. The source of these receptors is a man younger than 30 in good health. Both conserved end residues are part of each CDR3. D genes are given only for firm matches. Some rows mark clone size as missing; the rest say once, few, many or name a class of expanded clone.

len,j_gene,v_gene,d_gene,abundance,CDR3aa,CDR3nt
15,TRBJ2-2,TRBV4-3,TRBD2,.,CASSQASGSPGELFF,TGCGCCAGCAGCCAGGCTAGCGGGAGTCCCGGGGAGCTGTTTTTT
15,TRBJ1-5,TRBV7-2,TRBD1,.,CASSPQGGGNQPQHF,TGTGCCAGCAGCCCACAGGGGGGGGGCAATCAGCCCCAGCATTTT
14,TRBJ2-2,TRBV19,.,.,CASTDSSNTGELFF,TGTGCCAGTACCGACAGTTCGAACACCGGGGAGCTGTTTTTT
17,TRBJ2-1,TRBV6-1,.,.,CASSEQGPSVSYNEQFF,TGTGCCAGCAGTGAACAGGGACCCAGCGTCTCCTACAATGAGCAGTTCTTC
17,TRBJ1-3,TRBV10-3,TRBD1,.,CAISDVTGGISGNTIYF,TGTGCCATCAGTGACGTGACAGGGGGTATCTCTGGAAACACCATATATTTT
14,TRBJ1-4,TRBV5-1,.,.,CASSSEGGAGKLFF,TGCGCCAGCAGCTCCGAGGGAGGGGCGGGAAAACTGTTTTTT
15,TRBJ2-1,TRBV5-5,.,.,CASSLSGAINNEQFF,TGTGCCAGCAGCTTGTCGGGGGCGATTAACAATGAGCAGTTCTTC
15,TRBJ1-2,TRBV2,.,.,CASKSSLGGIYGYTF,TGTGCCAGCAAGAGTTCATTGGGGGGCATCTATGGCTACACCTTC
15,TRBJ1-2,TRBV5-4,.,.,CASTAQSGANYGYTF,TGTGCCAGCACCGCGCAATCGGGGGCTAACTATGGCTACACCTTC
14,TRBJ2-3,TRBV6-1,TRBD1,once,CASRTLTGGDTQYF,TGTGCCAGCAGAACTTTGACAGGGGGGGATACGCAGTATTTT
13,TRBJ2-5,TRBV5-5,.,.,CASSQGPQETQYF,TGTGCCAGCAGCCAGGGCCCTCAAGAGACCCAGTACTTC
13,TRBJ1-4,TRBV9,.,.,CASGGATNEKLFF,TGTGCCAGCGGTGGGGCAACTAATGAAAAACTGTTTTTT
17,TRBJ2-3,TRBV7-9,.,.,CASSLGAGQRSTDTQYF,TGTGCCAGCAGCTTAGGGGCGGGACAGAGGAGCACAGATACGCAGTATTTT
13,TRBJ2-7,TRBV5-1,.,.,CASSLLPSYEQYF,TGCGCCAGCAGCTTACTACCTTCCTACGAGCAGTACTTC
17,TRBJ2-3,TRBV5-1,TRBD1,.,CASSPRSMTGALDTQYF,TGCGCCAGCAGCCCAAGATCGATGACAGGGGCTTTAGATACGCAGTATTTT
15,TRBJ2-5,TRBV10-1,TRBD1,once,CASSESSGGWETQYF,TGCGCCAGCAGTGAGTCCTCAGGGGGCTGGGAGACCCAGTACTTC
11,TRBJ2-7,TRBV7-9,.,.,CASSTGSEQYF,TGTGCCAGCAGCACAGGGTCCGAGCAGTACTTC
13,TRBJ1-1,TRBV5-1,TRBD1,.,CASSGQVNTEAFF,TGCGCCAGCAGCGGACAGGTGAACACTGAAGCTTTCTTT
15,TRBJ1-1,TRBV5-4,.,.,CASSLENLNPIEAFF,TGTGCCAGCAGCTTGGAGAATCTTAATCCGATTGAAGCTTTCTTT
14,TRBJ2-7,TRBV27,TRBD2,.,CASRLAAFSYEQYF,TGTGCCAGCAGACTAGCGGCGTTCAGTTACGAGCAGTACTTC
15,TRBJ1-3,TRBV7-2,.,.,CASSLGPNSGNTIYF,TGTGCCAGCAGCTTAGGACCGAACTCTGGAAACACCATATATTTT
13,TRBJ2-2,TRBV18,TRBD1,.,CASSPRQGEELFF,TGTGCCAGCTCACCGCGACAGGGGGAAGAGCTGTTTTTT
11,TRBJ1-1,TRBV29-1,.,.,CSVFRGTEAFF,TGCAGCGTTTTTCGCGGGACTGAAGCTTTCTTT
14,TRBJ2-1,TRBV11-2,.,.,CASSLGAGPVEQFF,TGTGCCAGCAGCTTAGGGGCGGGGCCCGTTGAGCAGTTCTTC
14,TRBJ2-3,TRBV18,TRBD1,.,CASSPRTGTDTQYF,TGTGCCAGCTCACCAAGGACAGGGACAGATACGCAGTATTTT
10,TRBJ1-5,TRBV5-1,.,few,CASANQPQHF,TGCGCCAGCGCAAATCAGCCCCAGCATTTT
13,TRBJ2-5,TRBV5-8,.,.,CASSWDLRETQYF,TGTGCCAGCAGCTGGGACCTCCGGGAGACCCAGTACTTC
15,TRBJ2-3,TRBV6-4,.,.,CASSKGGRSTDTQYF,TGTGCCAGCAGTAAGGGGGGTCGCAGCACAGATACGCAGTATTTT
14,TRBJ1-5,TRBV6-6,.,.,CASSPRLAEKPQHF,TGTGCCAGCAGCCCCAGACTGGCAGAAAAGCCCCAGCATTTT
16,TRBJ2-5,TRBV7-6,.,.,CASSLGRGRGEETQYF,TGTGCCAGCAGCTTAGGTCGCGGCAGGGGGGAAGAGACCCAGTACTTC
15,TRBJ2-1,TRBV18,TRBD1,.,CASSLGQGNYNEQFF,TGTGCCAGCTCCCTTGGACAGGGGAACTACAATGAGCAGTTCTTC
12,TRBJ2-5,TRBV2,.,.,CASTGDQETQYF,TGTGCCAGCACCGGGGATCAAGAGACCCAGTACTTC
15,TRBJ1-2,TRBV5-1,TRBD1,once,CASSSDRGQYYGYTF,TGCGCCAGCAGCTCGGACAGGGGGCAGTACTATGGCTACACCTTC
15,TRBJ1-4,TRBV21-1,.,.,CASSKAAGVREKLFF,TGTGCCAGCAGCAAAGCGGCAGGGGTGCGGGAAAAACTGTTTTTT
13,TRBJ1-1,TRBV5-4,.,.,CASSFQGNTEAFF,TGTGCCAGCAGCTTCCAGGGTAACACTGAAGCTTTCTTT
16,TRBJ1-6,TRBV5-4,.,.,CASSFSPPGVDSPLHF,TGTGCCAGCAGCTTCTCTCCCCCAGGGGTCGATTCACCCCTCCACTTT
14,TRBJ2-1,TRBV11-2,.,.,CASSATGAGGEQFF,TGTGCCAGCAGTGCGACCGGGGCTGGGGGTGAGCAGTTCTTC
15,TRBJ2-7,TRBV21-1,.,.,CASSAHRDYFYEQYF,TGTGCCAGCAGCGCACATAGGGACTACTTCTACGAGCAGTACTTC
11,TRBJ1-2,TRBV30,.,few,CACEPNYGYTF,TGTGCCTGTGAACCGAACTATGGCTACACCTTC
15,TRBJ2-7,TRBV2,.,.,CASSVEGTSFDEQYF,TGTGCCAGCAGTGTGGAGGGTACGAGCTTCGACGAGCAGTACTTC
14,TRBJ2-7,TRBV6-6,.,.,CASGRTEARPEQYF,TGTGCCAGCGGCAGGACGGAGGCGCGGCCCGAGCAGTACTTC
13,TRBJ2-7,TRBV4-1,TRBD1,.,CASSRTGFDEQYF,TGCGCCAGCAGCCGGACAGGGTTCGACGAGCAGTACTTC
14,TRBJ2-5,TRBV7-3,.,.,CASSQMGARETQYF,TGTGCCAGCAGCCAAATGGGGGCCCGAGAGACCCAGTACTTC
14,TRBJ2-7,TRBV30,.,.,CAWSVGGGSYEQYF,TGTGCCTGGAGTGTCGGCGGAGGTAGCTACGAGCAGTACTTC
16,TRBJ1-1,TRBV5-6,.,.,CASSLRRLVGNTEAFF,TGTGCCAGCAGCTTGCGGAGGTTGGTGGGGAACACTGAAGCTTTCTTT
13,TRBJ2-7,TRBV28,.,.,CASHKGLGNEQYF,TGTGCCAGCCACAAGGGCTTGGGGAACGAGCAGTACTTC
13,TRBJ1-2,TRBV28,TRBD1,.,CASSPDRLDGYTF,TGTGCCAGCAGTCCGGACAGGCTAGACGGCTACACCTTC
16,TRBJ2-2,TRBV2,TRBD2,.,CASRLLAGTNTGELFF,TGTGCCAGCAGACTACTAGCGGGGACGAACACCGGGGAGCTGTTTTTT
14,TRBJ2-7,TRBV19,.,once,CASSIQGSSYEQYF,TGTGCCAGTAGTATCCAGGGTAGCTCCTACGAGCAGTACTTC
11,TRBJ2-7,TRBV2,.,.,CASSDRTEQYF,TGTGCCAGCAGTGACAGGACCGAGCAGTACTTC
14,TRBJ2-5,TRBV6-1,.,.,CASKNRRDGETQYF,TGTGCCAGCAAGAACAGGAGGGATGGGGAGACCCAGTACTTC
14,TRBJ1-5,TRBV9,TRBD1,.,CASSGGQVNQPQHF,TGTGCCAGCAGCGGTGGACAGGTCAATCAGCCCCAGCATTTT
14,TRBJ1-4,TRBV7-2,.,.,CASSSGLENEKLFF,TGTGCCAGCAGCTCTGGTCTGGAAAATGAAAAACTGTTTTTT
15,TRBJ2-1,TRBV5-1,TRBD2,.,CASSPKRDSYNEQFF,TGCGCCAGCAGCCCGAAGCGGGACTCCTACAATGAGCAGTTCTTC
16,TRBJ2-3,TRBV28,.,.,CASSHPGGGTLDTQYF,TGTGCCAGCAGTCACCCGGGTGGAGGGACACTCGATACGCAGTATTTT
16,TRBJ2-7,TRBV2,.,.,CASSEDRTGRTYEQYF,TGTGCCAGCAGTGAAGATAGGACGGGGCGAACCTACGAGCAGTACTTC
18,TRBJ1-2,TRBV11-2,.,once,CASSAISWGDPTNYGYTF,TGTGCCAGCAGCGCCATTTCGTGGGGGGATCCCACTAACTATGGCTACACCTTC
13,TRBJ2-3,TRBV6-5,.,.,CASSMTSTDTQYF,TGTGCCAGCAGTATGACGAGCACAGATACGCAGTATTTT
15,TRBJ2-7,TRBV5-1,TRBD2,.,CASSLSWGGGYEQYF,TGCGCCAGCAGCTTGTCGTGGGGCGGGGGATACGAGCAGTACTTC
18,TRBJ2-5,TRBV15,TRBD2,.,CATSRDVKAGVAYETQYF,TGTGCCACCAGCAGAGATGTCAAGGCGGGGGTAGCGTACGAGACCCAGTACTTC